This T cell receptor (beta chain) was retrieved from a study of cytomegalovirus exposure and HLA in healthy donors. Findings of the study overall: Exclusion as indistinguishable affected some V segments, including TRBV6-2 and TRBV6-3. What a later analysis reportedly showed was that an Asian-associated ancestry cluster had fewer N-insertions than the roughly 670-donor mean. By a later analysis, the bulk of CMV-associated TCR beta chains appeared HLA-restricted.

The PCR had 60 Vbeta and 13 Jbeta primers. Measured with immunoSEQ multiplex PCR; TCRdb has only the in-frame clones, and not every one. This table holds about 200,000 clones. Turning to this clone: What it recognizes is unknown.

The germline V gene has CDR1 SGHTA and CDR2 FQGNSA. The CDR3 runs 13 residues. Trimming took 8 bases from V and 4 from J, leaving 14 bases between them. V is TRBV7-2 and J is TRBJ1-1; D not certain. The sequence was obtained from a girl aged 2 to 10 in good health and CMV-seropositive. The sequenced sample was PBMCs. CDR3 sequence: CASSGPGSTEAFF. The CDR3 nucleotides read TGTGCCAGCTCAGGACCGGGGAGCACTGAAGCTTTCTTT.